The present entry profiles one T cell receptor beta chain with its context. Its antigen is currently unknown. These data originate in a study of T cell responses to AZD1222 COVID-19 vaccine. Whole-study findings and limits: Among spike-specific TCRs, nearly half reportedly target unmutated variant regions. Females outnumbered males among donors, who were mostly white British; clonal diversity was possibly underestimated.

Assay: immunoSEQ multiplex PCR; the TCRdb copy retains only in-frame clones and omits some. Here the sample spans around 150,000 clones, 80% to 95% being singletons. Sequenced material: peripheral blood, taken 28 days after the second AZD1222 dose. The receptor's source is an adult who received the AZD1222 COVID-19 vaccine.

The CDR3 loop reads CASSQSTGGLGYTF. In DNA, the CDR3 is TGTGCCAGCAGCCAATCGACAGGCGGCCTTGGCTACACCTTC. This chain joins TRBV6-2 or TRBV6-3 and TRBJ1-2; a weak D match, TRBD1 (6 bases). Germline values: CDR1 MNHEY, CDR2 SVGEGT. Trimming removed 6 bases from V and 7 bases from J, with 18 bases in between. The CDR3 totals 14 residues.